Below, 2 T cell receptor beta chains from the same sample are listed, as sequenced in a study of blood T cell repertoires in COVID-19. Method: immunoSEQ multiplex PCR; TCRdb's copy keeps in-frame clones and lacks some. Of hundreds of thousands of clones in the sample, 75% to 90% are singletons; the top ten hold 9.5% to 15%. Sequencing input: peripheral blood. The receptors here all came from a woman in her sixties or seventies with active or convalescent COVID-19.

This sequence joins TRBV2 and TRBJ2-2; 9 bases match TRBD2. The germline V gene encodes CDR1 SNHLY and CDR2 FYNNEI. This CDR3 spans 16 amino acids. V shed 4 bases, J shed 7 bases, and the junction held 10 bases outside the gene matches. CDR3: CASSGVAGGRIGELFF. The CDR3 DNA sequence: TGTGCCAGCAGTGGAGTCGCGGGGGGGCGGATCGGGGAGCTGTTTTTT.

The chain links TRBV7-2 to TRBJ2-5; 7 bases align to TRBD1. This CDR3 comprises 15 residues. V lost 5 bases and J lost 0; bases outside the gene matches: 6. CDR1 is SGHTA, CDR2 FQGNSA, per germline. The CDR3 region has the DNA TGTGCCAGCAGCACGGGACAGTCGTACCAAGAGACCCAGTACTTC. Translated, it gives CASSTGQSYQETQYF.